A single T cell receptor (beta chain) is shown here with its context. These data are taken from a study of blood T cells in healthy people across ages. A sample-barcoded 5' primer and a J-beta primer mix were used in a second PCR of about 6 to 12 cycles. TCRdb used MiXCR to reprocess the 5' RACE reads, holding one entry per CDR3 protein. Of about 930,000 distinct CDR3 sequences listed, 25% to 30% were seen once; the top ten hold roughly 10%. The CDR3 is 18 amino acids. CDR1 and CDR2 (germline): SGHRS, YFSETQ. V lost 3 bases, J lost 1 base, and 11 bases stayed unmatched. These data also featured in a second study, about T cells of mothers and their children. From that paper: Donors comprised three healthy Caucasian mothers plus their six children. Similar effects of thymic selection on TCR recombination output were recorded in related and unrelated pairs.

The sequence was collected from a woman aged 40 to 50 in good health. The specimen was blood. The chain is built from TRBV5-1 and TRBJ2-2; 8 bases line up with TRBD1. CDR3 sequence: CASSSAKQGVLNTGELFF. The CDR3 DNA is TGCGCCAGCAGCTCAGCAAAACAGGGGGTCCTGAACACCGGGGAGCTGTTTTTT.